This T cell receptor beta chain appears in the sequencing data of a study of OX40 agonist ivuxolimab in advanced cancers. Regarding the research as a whole: Ivuxolimab was an agonistic, fully human IgG2 monoclonal antibody directed against OX40 (CD134), a costimulatory receptor. Intravenous ivuxolimab was administered to patients every 2 weeks at six dose levels: 0.01, 0.1, 0.3, 1.5, 3 and 10 mg/kg. The paper covers the monotherapy dose-escalation part of the phase I ivuxolimab trial, which included N of about 50 patients. Of the approximately 54 patients in dose escalation, 19 had hepatocellular carcinoma, some 15 had melanoma, 9 had renal cell carcinoma and 9 had head and neck cancer. The purpose of peripheral TCRbeta sequencing was to test whether ivuxolimab changed TCR sequence diversity and led to clonal T-cell expansion. Partial responses were achieved by three dose-escalation patients, of whom one had hepatocellular carcinoma and two had cutaneous melanoma. Patients were allowed to have had prior anti-PD-1, anti-PD-L1 or anti-CTLA-4 therapy, and approximately 40% of the dose-escalation patients had previously received checkpoint inhibitors. The dose-escalation cohort was 82.7% male with a mean age of about 60 years, ranging from 23 to 79. Results the study describes overall, beyond this receptor: Antigen specificity was not determined for the clonally expanded peripheral T cells. Low levels of normalized T-cell clonal expansion were also seen in some nonresponding patients. Clonal expansion of both CD4+ and CD8+ blood T cells was observed from baseline to week 6 at doses 0.1 to 3.0 mg/kg. After ivuxolimab, expanded clones were on average more numerous among CD8+ T cells than among CD4+ T cells. In the 0.1-3.0 mg/kg groups, partial responders had among the lowest normalized peripheral clonal expansion, particularly in CD8+ T cells.

Genomic DNA was extracted from sorted cells for sequencing of the TCRbeta CDR3 region. TCRbeta CDR3 regions were sequenced using the immunoSEQ Assay. Imported from immuneACCESS, the table was reduced by TCRdb to in-frame sequences with V and J called. These copies leave out some clones; in studies compared against another copy, an unresolved V gene accounts for under half, and the cause of the remainder is not known. Across this sample there are 90,000 to 150,000 clones, with over 75% seen only once. The ten top clones hold approximately 0.51% of the sample. Patients with a history of autoimmune disease or receiving systemic immunosuppression were excluded from the trial. Peripheral blood for TCR sequencing was drawn from every dose cohort at baseline, at cycle 4 day 1 and at cycle 7 day 1. The samples were drawn from a first-in-human, open-label, multicenter phase I dose-escalation trial of ivuxolimab. Adults with locally advanced or metastatic head and neck squamous cell, hepatocellular, melanoma or renal cell carcinoma were enrolled in the trial. Before TCR sequencing, CD4+ T cells and CD8+ T cells were sorted from peripheral blood as separate populations.

Per the germline V gene, MGHRA is the CDR1 and YSYEKL is the CDR2. The CDR3 measures 15 amino acids from cysteine to phenylalanine. Only the CDR3 region is kept as DNA, spanning 45 bases read in frame from base 1. Relative to germline, V is missing 1 base and J is missing 5 bases, with 4 bases of the junction outside any gene match. Regarding this clone: No antigen is known for it. No quality values exist for individual bases; no much larger clone is one base distant.

This TCR was recovered from an adult with an advanced solid tumor such as melanoma, head and neck, liver or kidney cancer. Specimen: CD4+ or CD8+ T cells sorted from blood, collected in a trial of the OX40 agonist ivuxolimab. The sequence is built from TRBV4-1 and TRBJ2-1; TRBD1 fits 8 bases in the junction. The CDR3 has the sequence CASSQGQGNHNEQFF. Here is the DNA: TGCGCCAGCAGCCAAGGACAGGGGAACCACAATGAGCAGTTCTTC.